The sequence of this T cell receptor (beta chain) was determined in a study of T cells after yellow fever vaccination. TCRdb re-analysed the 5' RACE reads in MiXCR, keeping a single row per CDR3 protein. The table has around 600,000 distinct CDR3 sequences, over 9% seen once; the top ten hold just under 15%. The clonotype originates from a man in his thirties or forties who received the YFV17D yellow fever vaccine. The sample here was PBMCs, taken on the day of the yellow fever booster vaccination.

DNA of the CDR3: TGCGCCAGCAGCTTATTTACAGGAATGAACACTGAAGCTTTCTTT. Its translation: CASSLFTGMNTEAFF. V is TRBV5-1 and J is TRBJ1-1, with D perhaps TRBD1 (5 bases). This CDR3 has 15 residues. Trimming pared 2 bases from V and 0 bases from J, leaving 11 bases between. Germline V lookup: CDR1 SGHRS, CDR2 YFSETQ.